This T cell receptor beta chain was identified in a study of T cells in Graves' hyperthyroidism and ophthalmopathy. Of note for this clonotype: Its target is unknown.

With 4 bases clipped from V and 11 bases from J, the junction kept 24 bases outside the gene matches. The CDR3 sequence is 18 residues long. Germline loops: CDR1 SGHDT, CDR2 YYEEEE. Study conclusions and caveats: Ophthalmopathy, which appeared later, was predicted by the model a median 6.5 months before onset. In the blood, most expanded thyroid clonotypes above 0.001 appeared as well. A model using 13 V-J features told ophthalmopathy apart from stable hyperthyroidism.

Amplification of TCR beta CDR3 regions was performed using RNA transcripts as template. HTBI primers were the set used in a first-round RT-PCR of the TCR CDR3. A single record per CDR3 protein comes from TCRdb applying MiXCR to the multiplex PCR reads. The profile shows 550,000 to 700,000 distinct CDR3 sequences, 46% of them singletons. This sequence joins TRBV5-6 and TRBJ1-5; TRBD1 aligns across 7 bases. The sample was peripheral blood or thyroid tissue (not recorded which). The sequence derives from an adult woman with Graves' disease, either hyperthyroidism or ophthalmopathy (not recorded which). DNA of the CDR3: TGTGCCAGCAGCCAGGGGGGAAGGGTATGGGACGGACAGGAGACCCAGCATTTT. Translation: CASSQGGRVWDGQETQHF.